Listed below are T cell receptor beta chains from one sample, sequenced in a study of regulatory T cells in long-lasting Graves disease. TCRdb reanalysed the multiplex PCR reads using MiXCR and keeps one entry per CDR3 protein. The data contain approximately 350,000 distinct CDR3 sequences, around 17% of them singletons. Another study also made use of these data, one on T cells in Graves' hyperthyroidism and ophthalmopathy.

The specimen was peripheral blood mononuclear cells (PBMCs), collected at new diagnosis, from a patient treated with antithyroid drugs. These receptors were obtained from a man in his forties or fifties with Graves disease. The CDR3 runs from the conserved cysteine through the conserved F or W. A D gene is named only where the DNA matches it firmly. Clone size is given for some rows only: seen once, a few or many times, or a class if the clone is expanded.

J gene: TRBJ2-5; CDR3 length: 15; clone size: many; V gene: TRBV6-2/TRBV6-3; D gene: TRBD1; CDR3 DNA: TGTGCCAGCAGTTACGGGGACAGGTACCAAGAGACCCAGTACTTC; CDR3 protein: CASSYGDRYQETQYF
J gene: TRBJ2-5; CDR3 length: 13; clone size: many; V gene: TRBV7-3; D gene: TRBD1; CDR3 DNA: TGTGCCCACATCGATGGACAGGGTGAGACCCAGTACTTC; CDR3 protein: CAHIDGQGETQYF
J gene: TRBJ2-3; CDR3 length: 13; clone size: many; V gene: TRBV7-9; D gene: .; CDR3 DNA: TGTGCCAGCAGCGTCACAGGGCCAGATACGCAGTATTTT; CDR3 protein: CASSVTGPDTQYF
J gene: TRBJ1-1; CDR3 length: 12; clone size: .; V gene: TRBV6-1; D gene: .; CDR3 DNA: TGTGCCAGCATCAAGGTGGGGGGCCAGGCTTTCTTT; CDR3 protein: CASIKVGGQAFF
J gene: TRBJ1-2; CDR3 length: 15; clone size: .; V gene: TRBV7-2; D gene: TRBD1; CDR3 DNA: TGTGCCAGCAGCGCCTCTACGGGACAGCCCTATGGCTACACCTTC; CDR3 protein: CASSASTGQPYGYTF
J gene: TRBJ1-1; CDR3 length: 14; clone size: many; V gene: TRBV20-1; D gene: .; CDR3 DNA: TGCAGTGCTAGAGATCCATCAGGGAGGACTGAAGCTTTCTTT; CDR3 protein: CSARDPSGRTEAFF
J gene: TRBJ1-1; CDR3 length: 14; clone size: many; V gene: TRBV6-1; D gene: .; CDR3 DNA: TGTGCCAGCAGTGAACCAGGGAGGCACACTGAAGCTTTCTTT; CDR3 protein: CASSEPGRHTEAFF
J gene: TRBJ2-2; CDR3 length: 14; clone size: few; V gene: TRBV5-1; D gene: TRBD2; CDR3 DNA: TGCGCCAGCCGGACTAGTTCAAACACCGGGGAGCTGTTTTTT; CDR3 protein: CASRTSSNTGELFF
J gene: TRBJ2-1; CDR3 length: 18; clone size: many; V gene: TRBV7-2; D gene: TRBD1; CDR3 DNA: TGTGCCAGCAGCCCAAGACTCCGGCCGACAGGGGGTAGCAATGAGCAGTTCTTC; CDR3 protein: CASSPRLRPTGGSNEQFF
J gene: TRBJ1-2; CDR3 length: 15; clone size: .; V gene: TRBV5-1; D gene: .; CDR3 DNA: TGCGCCAGCAGCTTGGGGCAGGGTCCAATCTATGGCTACACCTTC; CDR3 protein: CASSLGQGPIYGYTF
J gene: TRBJ2-1; CDR3 length: 15; clone size: .; V gene: TRBV10-3; D gene: .; CDR3 DNA: TGTGCCATCAGTGAGGGGGGTACAGGGAATGATGAGCAGTTCTTC; CDR3 protein: CAISEGGTGNDEQFF
J gene: TRBJ1-1; CDR3 length: 11; clone size: .; V gene: TRBV4-2; D gene: .; CDR3 DNA: TGTGCCAGCAGCTACTCAGGAGGAGCTTTCTTT; CDR3 protein: CASSYSGGAFF
J gene: TRBJ2-7; CDR3 length: 13; clone size: many; V gene: TRBV20-1; D gene: TRBD1; CDR3 DNA: TGCAGTGCCAGTGGACAGGGGAGGTACGAGCAGTACTTC; CDR3 protein: CSASGQGRYEQYF
J gene: TRBJ2-2; CDR3 length: 12; clone size: .; V gene: TRBV28; D gene: .; CDR3 DNA: TGTGCCACCCTACCGAACACCGGGGAGCTGTTTTTT; CDR3 protein: CATLPNTGELFF
J gene: TRBJ2-3; CDR3 length: 14; clone size: .; V gene: TRBV10-3; D gene: .; CDR3 DNA: TGTGCCATCAGTGGGGCGGGGAACACAGATACGCAGTATTTT; CDR3 protein: CAISGAGNTDTQYF
J gene: TRBJ2-5; CDR3 length: 14; clone size: many; V gene: TRBV18; D gene: .; CDR3 DNA: TGTGCCAGCTCACCATCGCGGGACCAAGAGACCCAGTACTTC; CDR3 protein: CASSPSRDQETQYF
J gene: TRBJ2-6; CDR3 length: 13; clone size: many; V gene: TRBV11-2; D gene: .; CDR3 DNA: TGTGCCGGCGCGGTCTCTGGGGCCAACGTCCTGACTTTC; CDR3 protein: CAGAVSGANVLTF
J gene: TRBJ2-6; CDR3 length: 16; clone size: few; V gene: TRBV29-1; D gene: .; CDR3 DNA: TGCAGCGTTGGACACAGGTCAAACTCTGGGGCCAACGTCCTGACTTTC; CDR3 protein: CSVGHRSNSGANVLTF
J gene: TRBJ1-1; CDR3 length: 15; clone size: many; V gene: TRBV2; D gene: .; CDR3 DNA: TGTGCCAGCAGTGAACAGGGTGTTAGGAGCACTGAAGCTTTCTTT; CDR3 protein: CASSEQGVRSTEAFF
J gene: TRBJ2-7; CDR3 length: 15; clone size: few; V gene: TRBV5-1; D gene: .; CDR3 DNA: TGCGCCAGCAGCCTCCCGGGAGCTTCTTCGTACGAGCAGTACTTC; CDR3 protein: CASSLPGASSYEQYF
J gene: TRBJ1-3; CDR3 length: 15; clone size: .; V gene: TRBV7-3; D gene: .; CDR3 DNA: TGTGCCAGCAGCTTAAGGGGGGGAGCTGGAAACACCATATATTTT; CDR3 protein: CASSLRGGAGNTIYF
J gene: TRBJ1-2; CDR3 length: 14; clone size: .; V gene: TRBV30; D gene: .; CDR3 DNA: TGTGCCTGGAGTACCATTAACCTTAACTATGGCTACACCTTC; CDR3 protein: CAWSTINLNYGYTF
J gene: TRBJ1-1; CDR3 length: 14; clone size: many; V gene: TRBV7-8; D gene: .; CDR3 DNA: TGTGCCAGCAGCTACGACAGGCAGAACACTGAAGCTTTCTTT; CDR3 protein: CASSYDRQNTEAFF
J gene: TRBJ2-7; CDR3 length: 15; clone size: many; V gene: TRBV27; D gene: .; CDR3 DNA: TGTGCCAGCAGGCCTACTAGCAGATGGGCCTACGAGCAGTACTTC; CDR3 protein: CASRPTSRWAYEQYF
J gene: TRBJ2-4; CDR3 length: 15; clone size: many; V gene: TRBV27; D gene: .; CDR3 DNA: TGTGCCAGCAGTCGTAACAGGGTGGCCAAAAACATTCAGTACTTC; CDR3 protein: CASSRNRVAKNIQYF
J gene: TRBJ2-5; CDR3 length: 17; clone size: many; V gene: TRBV15; D gene: .; CDR3 DNA: TGTGCCACCAGCAGGTACCTTTCACAGTTGCACCAAGAGACCCAGTACTTC; CDR3 protein: CATSRYLSQLHQETQYF